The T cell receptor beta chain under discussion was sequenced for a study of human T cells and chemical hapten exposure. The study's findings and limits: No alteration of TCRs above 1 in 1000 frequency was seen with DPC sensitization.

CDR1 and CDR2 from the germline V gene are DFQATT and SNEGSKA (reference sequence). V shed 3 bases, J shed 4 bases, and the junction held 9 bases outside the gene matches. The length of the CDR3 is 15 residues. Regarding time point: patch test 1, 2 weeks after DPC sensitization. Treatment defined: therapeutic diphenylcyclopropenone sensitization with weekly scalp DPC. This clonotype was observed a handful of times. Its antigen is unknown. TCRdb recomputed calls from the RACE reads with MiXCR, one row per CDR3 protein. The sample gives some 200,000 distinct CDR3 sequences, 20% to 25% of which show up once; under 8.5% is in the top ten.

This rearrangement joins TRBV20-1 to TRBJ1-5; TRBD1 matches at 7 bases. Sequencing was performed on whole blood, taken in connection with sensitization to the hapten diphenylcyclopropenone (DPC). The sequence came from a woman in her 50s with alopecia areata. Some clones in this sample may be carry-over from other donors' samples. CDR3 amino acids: CSASPRRGPNQPQHF. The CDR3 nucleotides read TGCAGTGCTAGTCCCAGGAGGGGGCCTAATCAGCCCCAGCATTTT.